One sample yielded the 12 T cell receptor beta chains listed below, sequenced in a study of blood T cell repertoires in COVID-19. The method was immunoSEQ multiplex PCR; TCRdb's version includes in-frame clones alone and lacks a portion of them. Counted here are tens of thousands of clones, around four fifths occurring once; the ten biggest clones make up 12%. The specimen was peripheral blood. The source of these receptors is a woman aged 70-85 years with active or convalescent COVID-19.

This sequence joins TRBV4-3 and TRBJ1-2, with TRBD1 matching over 8 bases. Unmatched junction bases numbered 11, after V lost 4 bases and J lost 7 bases. This CDR3 comprises 15 residues. CDR1 is LGHNA and CDR2 is YSLEER in the germline V gene. The CDR3 region is CASSPHSGTGFGYTF. The CDR3 bases are TGCGCCAGCAGCCCTCATTCGGGGACAGGATTTGGCTACACCTTC.

This clone showed up just once. The V gene is TRBV10-3, the J gene TRBJ2-5; 8 bases match TRBD2. V shed 10 bases and J 4 bases; nucleotides not matched to a gene: 2. The germline gives CDR1 ENHRY, CDR2 SYGVKD. The CDR3 has 11 amino acids. CDR3 DNA sequence: TGTGCCAGCCGGGGGGGAGAGACCCAGTACTTC. This translates into CASRGGETQYF.

The chain links TRBV25-1 to TRBJ1-6, with D possibly matching TRBD1 (6 bases). The germline CDR1 and CDR2 sequences are MGHDK and SYGVNS. V was pared by 6 bases and J by 5 bases, with 8 bases between. The CDR3 length is 13 residues. CDR3 region: CASRDRHNSPLHF. CDR3 bases: TGTGCCAGCAGAGACAGGCATAATTCACCCCTCCACTTT.

Concerning this clone itself: This CDR3 is also generated by other DNA sequences in the sample. V and J are TRBV28 and TRBJ1-4; TRBD1 matches 7 bases. The CDR3 is 12 residues long. Germline values: CDR1 MDHEN, CDR2 SYDVKM. V lost 5 bases to trimming and J lost 7 bases; unmatched junction nucleotides: 1. CDR3 sequence reads: CASSRTGEKLFF. For the CDR3, the DNA is TGTGCCAGCAGTCGGACAGGTGAAAAACTGTTTTTT. The whole variable domain, remainder taken from reference TRBV28 and TRBJ1-4, is DVKVTQSSRYLVKRTGEKVFLECVQDMDHENMFWYRQDPGLGLRLIYFSYDVKMKEKGDIPEGYSVSREKKERFSLILESASTNQTSMYLCASSRTGEKLFFGSGTQLSVL.

V gene TRBV5-1 combines with J gene TRBJ2-7; 8 bases agree with TRBD1. Germline trimming cut 5 bases from V and 7 bases from J; bases unmatched to any gene: 11. This CDR3 region has 14 residues. Germline CDR1 and CDR2: SGHRS and YFSETQ. The CDR3 DNA follows: TGCGCCAGCAGTACAGGGGGTCCTCGGGGAGAGCAGTACTTC. Protein: CASSTGGPRGEQYF. The full variable domain, in which reference TRBV5-1 and TRBJ2-7 provide the parts outside the CDR3, is KAGVTQTPRYLIKTRGQQVTLSCSPISGHRSVSWYQQTPGQGLQFLFEYFSETQRNKGNFPGRFSGRQFSNSRSEMNVSTLELGDSALYLCASSTGGPRGEQYFGPGTRLTVT.

This clone was picked up a small number of times. The chain is built from TRBV27 and TRBJ2-2; 8 bases match TRBD2. From germline, CDR1 is MNHEY and CDR2 SMNVEV (reference sequence). The CDR3 runs to 20 residues. V shed 4 bases and J 3 bases; nucleotides not matched to a gene: 19. CDR3 sequence (DNA): TGTGCCAGCAGTTCACCCTATTGGACTAGCCTGGGGCGGGACACCGGGGAGCTGTTTTTT. This sequence encodes CASSSPYWTSLGRDTGELFF.

The genes are TRBV5-1 and TRBJ2-3, with D uncertain. The CDR3 extends over 14 amino acids. Trimming took off 0 bases at V and 6 bases at J, with 11 bases between the two ends. Germline-derived CDR1 and CDR2 are SGHRS and YFSETQ. This chain's CDR3 is CASSLASHLDTQYF. For the CDR3, the DNA is TGCGCCAGCAGCTTGGCCAGTCATTTGGATACGCAGTATTTT.

In its sample, this clone was seen a few times. The chain is built from TRBV6-2 or TRBV6-3 and TRBJ2-2, with 15 bases that match TRBD2. Germline V CDR1 and CDR2: MNHEY, SVGEGT. The CDR3 has 19 amino acids. The ends lost 2 bases at V and 3 bases at J; junction bases unmatched: 7. CDR3 in DNA: TGTGCCAGCAGTTACATTGGACTAGCGGGGGGGCTGGACACCGGGGAGCTGTTTTTT. The encoded protein is CASSYIGLAGGLDTGELFF.

The chain has TRBV15 and TRBJ1-1; D not certain. V was pared by 0 bases and J by 1 base, with 9 bases between. Looked up from germline, CDR1 is LNHNV and CDR2 is YYDKDF (reference sequence). The CDR3 is 15 residues long. The CDR3 is CATSRDPRGNTEAFF. The CDR3 DNA reads as TGTGCCACCAGCAGAGATCCGAGAGGGAACACTGAAGCTTTCTTT.

J is TRBJ1-5 and V is TRBV6-2 or TRBV6-3; 9 bases fit TRBD1. CDR1 is MNHEY, CDR2 SVGEGT, per germline. The trim removed 4 bases at V and 7 bases at J, leaving 8 bases unmatched. This CDR3 contains 15 residues. CDR3 nucleotide sequence: TGTGCCAGCAGTTTTCTCCGGGACAGGGACCAGCCCCAGCATTTT. Its translation is CASSFLRDRDQPQHF.

The chain joins TRBV5-1 to TRBJ2-1; 10 bases match TRBD2. Unmatched junction bases numbered 2, after V lost 4 bases and J lost 1 base. CDR3 size: 15 residues. Germline lookup yields CDR1 SGHRS and CDR2 YFSETQ. In DNA form, the CDR3 reads TGCGCCAGCAGCAAAGCGGGGGGGTCCTACAATGAGCAGTTCTTC. Translated: CASSKAGGSYNEQFF.

The gene calls are TRBV5-4 and TRBJ2-5; tentative D call: TRBD2 (5 bases). There are 15 residues in the CDR3. Germline CDR1 reads SGHNT; CDR2 reads YYREEE (reference sequence). V lost 1 base and J lost 2, with 12 bases in between. The CDR3 DNA follows: TGTGCCAGCAGCTTGAGTTCCACTAGTCAAGAGACCCAGTACTTC. This sequence encodes CASSLSSTSQETQYF. Combining the CDR3 with reference TRBV5-4 and TRBJ2-5 gives the whole variable domain ETGVTQSPTHLIKTRGQQVTLRCSSQSGHNTVSWYQQALGQGPQFIFQYYREEENGRGNFPPRFSGLQFPNYSSELNVNALELDDSALYLCASSLSSTSQETQYFGPGTRLLVL.